The T cell receptor (beta chain) described here comes from a study of radiation and T cells in renal cell carcinoma. Measured with immunoSEQ multiplex PCR; TCRdb has only the in-frame clones, and not every one. The sample shows roughly 140,000 clones, roughly 87% of them seen only once. Germline V gene data show CDR1 as SQVTM and CDR2 as ANQGSEA. Between the trimmed V and J ends, which lost 1 base and 6 bases, there was a span of 12 bases. CDR3 length: 14 amino acids. Indicated time point: blood 2 weeks post-SBRT. Treatment defined: 15 Gy SBRT to primary tumor, nephrectomy 4 weeks later. This chain uses TRBV29-1 with TRBJ1-4; D is unresolved. This specimen consisted of blood, obtained from a patient whose treatment included radiotherapy and nephrectomy. The sequence was collected from a woman in her fifties or sixties with renal cell carcinoma. In DNA form, the CDR3 reads TGCAGCGTTGAAGGAGGGAGTGCCGATGAAAAACTGTTTTTT. Translating gives CSVEGGSADEKLFF.